This T cell receptor (beta chain) emerged from a study of blood T cell repertoires in COVID-19. Study overall: Samples representing acute and convalescent COVID-19 were sourced from the United States, Italy and Spain. PBMCs, B-cell-depleted T cells, or T cells were the source of the cDNA or gDNA that made up the material.

The CDR3 totals 18 residues. CDR1 is KGHDR, CDR2 SFDVKD, per germline. V lost 4 bases, J lost 2 bases, and 7 bases stayed unmatched. In the original workflow: Amplified reference gene primers provided the basis for estimating nucleated cell counts. The repertoire was sequenced with immunoSEQ multiplex PCR; TCRdb's copy has only in-frame clones and lacks some. The V and J calls and the clone size are those of that table, but D and trimming were determined from the DNA. The table includes some 45,000 clones, 83% detected once. The chain carries TRBV24-1 and TRBJ2-3; 14 positions agree with TRBD2. The TCR sequence derives from a man of 80 years or more in a cohort sampled during active COVID-19. Sequencing was performed on peripheral blood. CDR3 DNA sequence: TGTGCCACCAGTGACCCCGGGACTAGCGGGAGCAACACAGATACGCAGTATTTT. It yields the protein CATSDPGTSGSNTDTQYF.